The 15 T cell receptor beta chains presented below share a single source sample, sequenced in a study of cytomegalovirus exposure and HLA in healthy donors. The study ran its PCR with 60 Vbeta and 13 Jbeta primers. Assay used: immunoSEQ multiplex PCR; TCRdb lists only in-frame clones, some missing. The sample contains around 80,000 clones, 60% to 80% of which appear only once. Sample: PBMCs. These receptors were obtained from a female donor in good health and CMV-seronegative.

The gene calls are TRBV2 and TRBJ1-2; tentative D call: TRBD1 (6 bases). Trimming took off 2 bases at V and 0 bases at J, with 13 bases between the two ends. Germline V gene lookup returns CDR1 SNHLY and CDR2 FYNNEI. The length of the CDR3 is 16 residues. The CDR3 reads CASSERGGTSNYGYTF. In nucleotides, the CDR3 is TGTGCCAGCAGTGAAAGGGGGGGCACCTCTAACTATGGCTACACCTTC.

The CDR3 coding sequence is TGCGCCAGCAGCCCGACAGGGGATAGAAACTATGGCTACACCTTC. Translating it yields CASSPTGDRNYGYTF. The V gene is TRBV4-3, the J gene TRBJ1-2; 8 bases are a match to TRBD1. Per the germline V gene, CDR1 is LGHNA and CDR2 is YSLEER. V lost 4 bases and J lost 2; bases outside the gene matches: 6. The length of the CDR3 is 15 residues.

The CDR3 sequence: CASRQGDTQYF. The CDR3 DNA is TGTGCCAGCAGACAGGGAGATACGCAGTATTTT. The rearrangement links TRBV2 to TRBJ2-3, with TRBD1 as a possible D gene (6 bases). The ends were cut back, 6 bases at V and 5 bases at J, with 6 bases in the middle. The V gene's germline CDR1 is SNHLY and CDR2 FYNNEI. The CDR3 consists of 11 residues.

The chain is built from TRBV28 and TRBJ2-1, with D perhaps TRBD1 (5 bases). Trimming pared 7 bases from V and 4 bases from J, leaving 14 bases between. Germline V lookup: CDR1 MDHEN, CDR2 SYDVKM. The CDR3 sequence is 14 residues long. The DNA of the CDR3 is TGTGCCAGCACCCCGGGCAGGGATTACAATGAGCAGTTCTTC. Residues: CASTPGRDYNEQFF.

As concerns this clone: This CDR3 is also generated by other DNA sequences in the sample. This chain links TRBV28 with TRBJ2-5; tentative D call: TRBD1 (6 bases). The CDR3 has 15 residues. Germline CDR1 MDHEN, CDR2 SYDVKM. V lost 5 bases and J 8 bases, leaving 21 bases between the germline ends. The CDR3 nucleotides are TGTGCCAGCAGTCAACTCGCTGGGGGCCAAGGAACCCAGTACTTC. Amino acid sequence: CASSQLAGGQGTQYF.

The rearrangement joins TRBV28 to TRBJ1-2; D not resolved. The germline V gene encodes CDR1 MDHEN and CDR2 SYDVKM. V lost 8 bases and J 2 bases, leaving 12 bases between the germline ends. There are 13 residues in the CDR3. CDR3 in amino acids: CASSVSSNYGYTF. The CDR3 DNA reads as TGTGCCAGCTCAGTCAGTTCAAACTATGGCTACACCTTC.

The chain links TRBV30 to TRBJ2-5; 7 bases align to TRBD2. Germline V CDR1 and CDR2: GTSNPN, SVGIG (reference sequence). The CDR3 extends over 14 amino acids. V shed 4 bases and J 2 bases; nucleotides not matched to a gene: 7. The CDR3 nucleotides are TGTGCCTGGAACCCTCCGGGACTACAAGAGACCCAGTACTTC. It translates to CAWNPPGLQETQYF. Full variable domain (missing parts from reference TRBV30 and TRBJ2-5): SQTIHQWPATLVQPVGSPLSLECTVEGTSNPNLYWYRQAAGRGLQLLFYSVGIGQISSEVPQNLSASRPQDRQFILSSKKLLLSDSGFYLCAWNPPGLQETQYFGPGTRLLVL.

V and J are TRBV10-3 and TRBJ2-5; D is uncertain. The germline gives CDR1 ENHRY, CDR2 SYGVKD. The CDR3 length is 12 residues. Trimming cost V 4 bases and J 0 bases, with 3 bases left between them. The CDR3 loop reads CAISGDQETQYF. The CDR3 bases are TGTGCCATCAGTGGAGACCAAGAGACCCAGTACTTC.

V is TRBV4-1 and J is TRBJ2-2; D remains unclear. V lost 2 bases, J lost 4 bases, and 5 bases lay in between. The CDR3 loop spans 13 amino acids. Germline V gene data show CDR1 as MGHRA and CDR2 as YSYEKL. In DNA form, the CDR3 reads TGCGCCAGCAGCCAATTGGCCACCGGGGAGCTGTTTTTT. Protein sequence: CASSQLATGELFF.

The chain uses TRBV5-1 and TRBJ2-3, with 8 positions matching TRBD2. Germline V CDR1 and CDR2: SGHRS, YFSETQ. J was trimmed by 3 bases and V by 0 bases; bases with no gene match: 9. The CDR3 loop spans 17 amino acids. The CDR3 coding sequence is TGCGCCAGCAGCTTGGGGGGCGGGGGGCATTCAACAGATACGCAGTATTTT. It specifies CASSLGGGGHSTDTQYF.

This chain uses TRBV10-3 with TRBJ1-2, with 8 bases fitting TRBD1. Trimming at V came to 2 bases and at J to 3 bases, leaving 2 bases not matched to a gene. The CDR3 covers 14 residues. Germline values: CDR1 ENHRY, CDR2 SYGVKD. Here the CDR3 DNA reads TGTGCCATCAGTGAGCTGGACAGGGACTATGGCTACACCTTC. Residues: CAISELDRDYGYTF.

V and J are TRBV18 and TRBJ1-1, with TRBD1 as a possible D gene (6 bases). This CDR3 contains 15 residues. The germline V and J ends were trimmed by 1 base and 4 bases, with 13 bases remaining between them. Germline assignment: CDR1 KGHSH and CDR2 LQKENI. The CDR3 reads CASSPRQQGGTEAFF. The CDR3 region has the DNA TGTGCCAGCTCACCACGTCAACAAGGGGGCACTGAAGCTTTCTTT. The whole variable domain, remainder taken from reference TRBV18 and TRBJ1-1, is NAGVMQNPRHLVRRRGQEARLRCSPMKGHSHVYWYRQLPEEGLKFMVYLQKENIIDESGMPKERFSAEFPKEGPSILRIQQVVRGDSAAYFCASSPRQQGGTEAFFGQGTRLTVV.

This clone was counted only a few times. CDR3 sequence reads: CASRDALGPTDTQYF. CDR3 sequence (DNA): TGTGCCAGCAGAGACGCCCTGGGGCCAACAGATACGCAGTATTTT. The chain couples TRBV27 to TRBJ2-3; D might be TRBD1 (5 bases). Germline V gene data show CDR1 as MNHEY and CDR2 as SMNVEV (reference sequence). The CDR3 is 15 residues long. V was trimmed by 6 bases and J by 3 bases, leaving 16 bases between them.

CDR3 in amino acids: CASSLESPDYGYTF. The CDR3 DNA sequence: TGTGCCAGCAGTCTAGAATCACCGGACTATGGCTACACCTTC. This sequence joins TRBV28 and TRBJ1-2, with D unresolved. Germline V gives CDR1 MDHEN, CDR2 SYDVKM. This CDR3 is built from 14 residues. V was pared by 5 bases and J by 3 bases, with 13 bases between.

The V call is TRBV9, the J call TRBJ1-1, with D maybe TRBD1 (6 bases). CDR1 and CDR2 from the germline V gene are SGDLS and YYNGEE. V lost 0 bases and J lost 5, with 14 bases in between. This CDR3 comprises 15 residues. Here the CDR3 reads CASSVDGQGNTEAFF. CDR3 nucleotides: TGTGCCAGCAGCGTAGATGGCCAGGGGAATACTGAAGCTTTCTTT.